Below, 11 T cell receptor beta chains from the same sample are listed, as sequenced in a study of spatial heterogeneity in lung cancer. TCRdb re-analysed the 5' RACE reads in MiXCR, keeping a single row per CDR3 protein. The sample yields just over 75,000 distinct CDR3 sequences, 8% seen once. Time point in this sample: sample taken at primary tumor resection. Sequencing used PBMCs, obtained at surgery. The receptors derive from a male donor with early-stage non-small cell lung cancer.

This clonotype occurred a few times. The rearrangement joins TRBV12-5 to TRBJ1-3; 9 bases line up with TRBD1. V dropped 2 bases and J dropped 12; count of bases not matched to a gene: 2. In germline, CDR1 is LGHNT, CDR2 FRNRAP. This CDR3 is 12 amino acids long. In DNA form, the CDR3 reads TGTGCTAGTGGTTTGTTGGGACAGGGCATATATTTT. It is translated as CASGLLGQGIYF.

The rearrangement joins TRBV6-1 to TRBJ2-3; D not certain. This CDR3 is built from 13 residues. CDR1 and CDR2 (germline): MNHNS, SASEGT. Between the trimmed V and J ends, which lost 4 bases and 3 bases, there was a span of 8 bases. The CDR3 nucleotides read TGTGCCAGCAGTGGTACGACTACAGATACGCAGTATTTT. It codes for CASSGTTTDTQYF.

This clonotype has only a few counts. V gene TRBV11-2 combines with J gene TRBJ2-3; no firm D call. The V and J ends lost 0 bases and 2 bases respectively, with 9 bases between them. Germline CDR1 is SGHAT and CDR2 is FQNNGV. The CDR3 runs 15 residues. The CDR3, as DNA: TGTGCCAGCAGCTTAGAAACTACCTTCACAGATACGCAGTATTTT. Translation: CASSLETTFTDTQYF.

This clonotype has at least ten counts. This chain joins TRBV27 and TRBJ2-1; TRBD2 is a possible D gene (6 bases). Germline values: CDR1 MNHEY, CDR2 SMNVEV (reference sequence). This CDR3 region has 15 residues. The V and J ends lost 2 bases and 5 bases respectively, with 13 bases between them. CDR3: CASSLLPPGDNEQFF. The CDR3 region has the DNA TGTGCCAGCAGTTTACTACCACCGGGGGACAATGAGCAGTTCTTC.

In this sample, this clonotype turned up a few times. J is TRBJ2-1 and V is TRBV6-5; possible D gene TRBD2, 5 bases. Germline lookup yields CDR1 MNHEY and CDR2 SVGAGI. Trimming removed 4 bases at V and 0 bases at J, with 10 bases between. The CDR3 is 15 amino acids. This CDR3 is CASSSDLNSYNEQFF. CDR3 nucleotide sequence: TGTGCCAGCAGTTCGGACTTAAACTCCTACAATGAGCAGTTCTTC.

This clonotype was recorded at least ten times. This chain connects TRBV11-2 to TRBJ2-1; D possibly corresponds to TRBD2 (5 bases). V gave up 1 base and J gave up 6 bases, with 10 bases separating them. Germline CDR1 SGHAT, CDR2 FQNNGV. The CDR3 runs to 14 residues. The CDR3 sequence: CASSLGEWVNEQFF. The CDR3 DNA sequence: TGTGCCAGCAGCTTAGGGGAGTGGGTCAATGAGCAGTTCTTC.

This clonotype showed up many times. V is TRBV9 and J is TRBJ2-7, with D hard to call. Trimming took off 3 bases at V and 5 bases at J, with 9 bases between the two ends. There are 12 residues in the CDR3. Germline V gene sequence: CDR1 SGDLS, CDR2 YYNGEE. CDR3 loop: CASSEGTDEQYF. In DNA, the CDR3 is TGTGCCAGCAGCGAGGGAACGGACGAGCAGTACTTC.

The genes are TRBV6-5 and TRBJ1-2, with 10 nucleotides matching TRBD1. Trimming removed 7 bases from V and 4 bases from J; junction bases left unmatched: 6. Germline loops: CDR1 MNHEY, CDR2 SVGAGI. CDR3 length equals 14 residues. CDR3 sequence reads: CASTPGQGFYGYTF. Written as DNA, the CDR3 is TGTGCCAGCACCCCGGGACAGGGGTTCTATGGCTACACCTTC.

This clonotype has more than one count but fewer than ten. This rearrangement joins TRBV6-2 or TRBV6-3 to TRBJ1-5; tentative D call: TRBD1 (6 bases). CDR1 is MNHEY and CDR2 is SVGEGT in the germline V gene. Trimming left V 7 bases short and J 6 bases short, with 19 bases between. This CDR3 has 15 amino acids. In DNA form, the CDR3 reads TGTGCCAGCAACCTACAGGGTTTTATACGTCAGCCCCAGCATTTT. Encoded protein: CASNLQGFIRQPQHF.

The CDR3 loop reads CASSSPGRNTDTQYF. The CDR3, as DNA: TGTGCCAGCAGTTCGCCGGGACGGAACACAGATACGCAGTATTTT. The V call is TRBV27, the J call TRBJ2-3, with D perhaps assigned TRBD1 or TRBD2 (5 bases each). The V end was cut by 4 bases, the J end by 2 bases, with 13 bases between. Germline assignment: CDR1 MNHEY and CDR2 SMNVEV (reference sequence). The CDR3 is 15 residues long.

This clonotype was found many times. The chain joins TRBV4-1 to TRBJ2-7; a weak D match, TRBD2 (5 bases). CDR3 length equals 11 residues. Germline V gives CDR1 MGHRA, CDR2 YSYEKL. With 1 base removed from V and 7 bases from J, the gap between germline ends came to 5 bases. The CDR3 protein is CASSQAGEQYF. The CDR3 DNA reads as TGCGCCAGCAGCCAAGCGGGAGAGCAGTACTTC.